This T cell receptor (beta chain) is drawn from a study of blood T cell repertoires in COVID-19. This CDR3 contains 15 residues. V was cut by 2 bases and J by 8 bases, with 18 bases left in between. The germline CDR1 and CDR2 sequences are SNHLY and FYNNEI. The repertoire was sequenced with immunoSEQ multiplex PCR; TCRdb's copy has only in-frame clones and lacks some. The sample consists of around 76,000 clones, under 80% of them appearing once. The chain has TRBV2 and TRBJ1-2; a possible D gene is TRBD1 (6 bases). Specimen: peripheral blood. The sequence derives from a woman at least 80 years old with active or convalescent COVID-19. This CDR3 reads CASSESGRGSRGYTF. CDR3 coding DNA: TGTGCCAGCAGTGAATCGGGCAGGGGATCTCGGGGCTACACCTTC. The full variable domain, with the rest looked up from reference TRBV2 and TRBJ1-2, is EPEVTQTPSHQVTQMGQEVILRCVPISNHLYFYWYRQILGQKVEFLVSFYNNEISEKSEIFDDQFSVERPDGSNFTLKIRSTKLEDSAMYFCASSESGRGSRGYTFGSGTRLTVV.